The source of this T cell receptor (beta chain) is a study of CD8 T cells in Susac syndrome (dated 2019 in TCRdb). Concerning the study at large: Of the Susac syndrome patients who were sequenced, roughly six had clinically active disease and eight were in clinical remission. Susac syndrome patients were therapy-naive, on corticosteroids (some also receiving IVIg), or on IVIg alone at blood withdrawal. Repertoire sequencing was used to test whether CD8+ T cell activation and differentiation in Susac syndrome was antigen driven. Results and caveats for the whole study, not just this receptor: The CD4+ T cell repertoire of patients with Susac syndrome showed no detectable clonal expansion. The number of individuals in the TCR sequencing and HLA analysis was recognized as being relatively small.

Its CDR3 holds 13 amino acids, cysteine through phenylalanine. CDR3 DNA only is kept here, 39 bases in frame from base 1. The germline V gene yields MGHDK for CDR1 and SYGVNS for CDR2. V and J are truncated by 7 bases and 5 bases respectively, leaving an intervening sequence of 14 bases. RNA was extracted using the RNeasy kit, and roughly 0.45 to 1 microgram was reverse transcribed with random hexamers. The immunoSEQ multiplex PCR assay, covering 54 Vbeta and 13 Jbeta segments, was used to amplify TCR beta CDR3 regions. To correct PCR amplification bias, a synthetic template baseline was used for both primer optimization and computational correction. The original pipeline was this. Reads were assigned to V, D and J genes according to IMGT and analyzed in immunoSEQ Analyzer, with only productive sequences retained. Clonality was computed as one minus Shannon entropy normalized by log2 of the number of productive unique sequences. For each patient and control, public and private clones were evaluated among the 100 most prevalent clones. Clones were defined as Susac-specific if absent from the healthy and MS cohorts, from approximately 1,100 published viral clones and from other ImmuneACCESS disease sequences. TCRdb itself trimmed the public reads at Q25 with fastp, ran MiXCR and retained productive beta chains. Every entry covers one CDR3 protein and lists the most common genes and DNA from its rows. TCRdb, not the original authors, processed these V and J calls. Within this sample are roughly 250,000 distinct CDR3 sequences, with almost 97% of them counted one time only. In total, the top ten clones hold 0.08% to 0.11% of the sample.

Peripheral blood CD8+ and CD4+ T cells from healthy donors, Susac syndrome patients and multiple sclerosis patients were profiled using high-throughput TCR beta sequencing. Recently defined diagnostic criteria for definite or probable disease were met by the Susac syndrome patients. Bulk CD8+ and CD4+ T cells were purified by magnetic negative isolation, while CD8+ TEMRA cells were enriched using FACS. Blood was drawn into EDTA tubes, processed within 24 hours, and PBMCs were isolated by density gradient centrifugation. PBMCs destined for TCR sequencing were cryopreserved in liquid nitrogen and later thawed in a 37 °C water bath. Purity of sorted or isolated CD4+, CD8+ and CD8+ TEMRA cells was at least 90%. With regard to this clonotype: There is no known antigen for this receptor. No much larger clonotype is one base removed from it; base qualities were not supplied.

This receptor was taken from a human donor with Susac syndrome. Recombination connected TRBV25-1 to TRBJ1-2; TRBD1 is a weak D gene call, 5 bases matching. Sequenced: CD4+ T cells from PBMCs. The encoded CDR3 is CASTTGTQYGYTF. The bases read TGTGCCAGCACCACCGGGACCCAGTATGGCTACACCTTC.